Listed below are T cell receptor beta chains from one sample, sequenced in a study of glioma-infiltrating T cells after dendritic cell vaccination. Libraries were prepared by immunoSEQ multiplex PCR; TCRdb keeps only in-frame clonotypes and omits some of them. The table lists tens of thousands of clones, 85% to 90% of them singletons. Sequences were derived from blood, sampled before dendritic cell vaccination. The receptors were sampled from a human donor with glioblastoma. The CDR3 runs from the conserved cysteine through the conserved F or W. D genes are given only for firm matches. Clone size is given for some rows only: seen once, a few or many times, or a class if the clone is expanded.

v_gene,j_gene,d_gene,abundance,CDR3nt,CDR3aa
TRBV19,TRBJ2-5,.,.,TGTGCCAGTAGTCCTTTAGCGTCAGGGGGGCAAGAGACCCAGTACTTC,CASSPLASGGQETQYF
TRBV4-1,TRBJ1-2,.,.,TGCGCCAGCAGCCAAGATGGGGCGTTCTATGGCTACACCTTC,CASSQDGAFYGYTF
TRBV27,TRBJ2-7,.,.,TGTGCCAGCAGTTTATCAGACGAGGGCGCCTACGAGCAGTACTTC,CASSLSDEGAYEQYF
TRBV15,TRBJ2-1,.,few,TGTGCCACCAGCAGATCTGGGGGCGGGCTTAGGGAGCAGTTCTTC,CATSRSGGGLREQFF
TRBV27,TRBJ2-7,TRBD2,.,TGTGCCAGCAGTTTATGGGCCCCCCTTGCGGGAGTGAACTACGAGCAGTACTTC,CASSLWAPLAGVNYEQYF
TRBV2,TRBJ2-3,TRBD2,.,TGTGCCAGCACCCAGTCTAGCGGGGGCCCGGATACGCAGTATTTT,CASTQSSGGPDTQYF
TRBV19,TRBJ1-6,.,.,TGTGCCAGTAGTATTCTCTTAGGAGCGGATAATTCACCCCTCCACTTT,CASSILLGADNSPLHF
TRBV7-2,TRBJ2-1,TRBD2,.,TGTGCCAGCAGTCTTCACAGCAGCGGGAGGGCAAGGTACAATGAGCAGTTCTTC,CASSLHSSGRARYNEQFF
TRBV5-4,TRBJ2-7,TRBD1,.,TGTGCCAGCACCTTCCAGGGGGTAGCTGCCGAGCAGTACTTC,CASTFQGVAAEQYF
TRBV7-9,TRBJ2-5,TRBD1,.,TGTGCCAGCAGCTGGGGGGACAGGGACCAAGAGACCCAGTACTTC,CASSWGDRDQETQYF
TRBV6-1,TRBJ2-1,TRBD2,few,TGTGCCAGCAGTGAGGCTAGCGGTTCCTACAATGAGCAGTTCTTC,CASSEASGSYNEQFF
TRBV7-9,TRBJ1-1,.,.,TGTGCCAGCAGCTTTTCAGGGGCGAACACTGAAGCTTTCTTT,CASSFSGANTEAFF
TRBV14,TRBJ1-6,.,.,TGTGCCAGCAGCCGGTCACAACTATCCCTCCACTTT,CASSRSQLSLHF
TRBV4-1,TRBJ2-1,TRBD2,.,TGCGCCAGCAGCCAGATGGGACTAGCGGTCAATGAGCAGTTCTTC,CASSQMGLAVNEQFF
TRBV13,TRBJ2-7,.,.,TGTGCCAGCAGCCGTGGACAGAGTGTAGTAGAGCAGTACTTC,CASSRGQSVVEQYF
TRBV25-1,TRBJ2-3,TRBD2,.,TGTGCCAGCAGTGAAACTAGCGGGAGGGCGACAGATACGCAGTATTTT,CASSETSGRATDTQYF
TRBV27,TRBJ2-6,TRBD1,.,TGTGCCAGCAGCCGGTCCCCGGGACAGGCCTCCTCTGGGGCCAACGTCCTGACTTTC,CASSRSPGQASSGANVLTF
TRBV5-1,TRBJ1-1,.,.,TGCGCCAGCGCAACCGCAGGGAACACTGAAGCTTTCTTT,CASATAGNTEAFF
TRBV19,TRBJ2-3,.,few,TGTGCGCCGTGGCTAGCTCGCACAGATACGCAGTATTTT,CAPWLARTDTQYF
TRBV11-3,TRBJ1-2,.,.,TGTGCCAGCAGCTTACAGGGGTCTACGAACTATGGCTACACCTTC,CASSLQGSTNYGYTF
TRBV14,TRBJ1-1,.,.,TGTGCCAGCAGCCAAGAATTGCGGGATAACACTGAAGCTTTCTTT,CASSQELRDNTEAFF
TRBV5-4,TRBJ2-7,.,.,TGTGCCAGCAGCTTGGGTAGCTCCTACGAGCAGTACTTC,CASSLGSSYEQYF
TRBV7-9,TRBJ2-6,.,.,TGTGCCACCGAGAGCTCTGGGGCCAACGTCCTGACTTTC,CATESSGANVLTF
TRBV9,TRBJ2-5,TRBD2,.,TGTGCCAGCAGTATTAGCGGGACCTACCAAGAGACCCAGTACTTC,CASSISGTYQETQYF
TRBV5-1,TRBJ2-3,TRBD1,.,TGCGCCAGCAGCTCGGGGACAGGGGGCACAGATACGCAGTATTTT,CASSSGTGGTDTQYF
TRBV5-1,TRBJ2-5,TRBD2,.,TGCGCCAGCAGCTTGAGTCGGGAGGGAAAAGAGACCCAGTACTTC,CASSLSREGKETQYF
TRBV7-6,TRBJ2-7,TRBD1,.,TGTGCCAGCAGCTTAGGAAGTCCGGGACAGGGGTCACCATACGAGCAGTACTTC,CASSLGSPGQGSPYEQYF
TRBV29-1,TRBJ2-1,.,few,TGCGGGATTAGGGTAGGGGGGGCGAATGAGCAGTTCTTC,CGIRVGGANEQFF
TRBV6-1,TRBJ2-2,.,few,TGTGCCAGCAGTGATAGGGAGCTGTTTTTT,CASSDRELFF
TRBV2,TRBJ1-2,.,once,TGTGCCAGCAGTGAAACGCCCTTGACAGACTACACCTTC,CASSETPLTDYTF
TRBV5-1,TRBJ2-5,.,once,TGCGCCAGCAGCCTATGGCCGGGAGATGAGACCCAGTACTTC,CASSLWPGDETQYF
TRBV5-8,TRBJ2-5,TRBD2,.,TGTGCCAGCAGTCCCCGGACTAGAGGGACCCAGTACTTC,CASSPRTRGTQYF
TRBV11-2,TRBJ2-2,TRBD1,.,TGTGCCAGCAGCAGGGACAGGGTCCTCCCCGGGGAGCTGTTTTTT,CASSRDRVLPGELFF
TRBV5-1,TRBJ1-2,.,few,TGCGCCAGCAGCTTGGACAGGGTTGGCTACACCTTC,CASSLDRVGYTF
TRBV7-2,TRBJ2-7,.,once,TGTGCCAGCAGCCAAGATACAAGCGGCGCCTACGAGCAGTACTTC,CASSQDTSGAYEQYF
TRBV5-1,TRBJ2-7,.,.,TGCGCCAGCAGCTTGGCAGGGGACCACGAGCAGTACTTC,CASSLAGDHEQYF
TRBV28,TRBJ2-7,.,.,TGTGCCAGCAGTCCCCCAAGGGGCGAGCAGTACTTC,CASSPPRGEQYF
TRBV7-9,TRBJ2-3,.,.,TGTGCCAGCAGCCGGATGGGAGCGTACACAGATACGCAGTATTTT,CASSRMGAYTDTQYF
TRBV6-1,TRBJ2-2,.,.,TGTGCCAGCAGGATATCGGGTTGGACCGGGGAGCTGTTTTTT,CASRISGWTGELFF
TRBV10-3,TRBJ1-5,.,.,TGTGCCATCAGTGAATCCGACGGGAATCAGCCCCAGCATTTT,CAISESDGNQPQHF
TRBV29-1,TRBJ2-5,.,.,TGCAGCGTTTTTTTGGGCCCCCAAGAGACCCAGTACTTC,CSVFLGPQETQYF
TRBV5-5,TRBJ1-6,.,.,TGTGCCAGCAGCTCCCAGGGGAGCTCCTATAATTCACCCCTCCACTTT,CASSSQGSSYNSPLHF
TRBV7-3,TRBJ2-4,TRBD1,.,TGTGCCAGGGGACAGGGTGAGGCCAAAAACATTCAGTACTTC,CARGQGEAKNIQYF
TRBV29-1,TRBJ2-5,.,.,TGCAGCGGATCACTGGCGGGCTACCAAGAGACCCAGTACTTC,CSGSLAGYQETQYF
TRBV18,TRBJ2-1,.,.,TGTGCCAGCTCACCAGAGGCGGTCTCCTACAATGAGCAGTTCTTC,CASSPEAVSYNEQFF
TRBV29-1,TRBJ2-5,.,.,TGCAGCGTTCAGAAAGAGACCCAGTACTTC,CSVQKETQYF
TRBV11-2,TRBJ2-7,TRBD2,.,TGTGCCAGCAGCCCCGGGGGGAGCGAGCAGTACTTC,CASSPGGSEQYF
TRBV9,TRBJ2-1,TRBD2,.,TGTGCCAGCAGCCTGACTAGCGGGGCCTACAATGAGCAGTTCTTC,CASSLTSGAYNEQFF
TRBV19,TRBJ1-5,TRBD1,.,TGTGCCAGTCTCGGGACAGGGAACAGCAATCAGCCCCAGCATTTT,CASLGTGNSNQPQHF
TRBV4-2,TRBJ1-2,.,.,TGTGCCAGCAGCCATGGATCAGGGTCGAATAACTATGGCTACACCTTC,CASSHGSGSNNYGYTF
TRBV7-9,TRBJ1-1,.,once,TGCGCCAGCAGCTTCGACAGAACGAACACTGAAGCTTTCTTT,CASSFDRTNTEAFF
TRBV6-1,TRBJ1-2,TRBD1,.,TGTGCCAGCAGGGGACAGGGTTTGGGGAGTTATGGCTACACCTTC,CASRGQGLGSYGYTF
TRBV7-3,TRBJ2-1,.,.,TGTGCCAGCAGCTTAACTAGCGGTCCCTACAATGAGCAGTTCTTC,CASSLTSGPYNEQFF
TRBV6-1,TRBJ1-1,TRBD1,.,TGTGCCAGCAGAAAACAGGGGGCTGGGACTGAAGCTTTCTTT,CASRKQGAGTEAFF
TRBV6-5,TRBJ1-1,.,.,TGTGCCAGCAGACCGGGGAGGGGCCGAGCTTTCTTT,CASRPGRGRAFF